This T cell receptor beta chain was observed in a study of T cells in Graves' hyperthyroidism and ophthalmopathy. Uncontrolled infection, other autoimmune disease, pregnancy or lactation excluded patients. Orbital computed tomography, thyroid ultrasound, serum thyroxine and TRAb, and clinical symptoms together informed the diagnoses. This clonotype came up many times. The antigen is not known. TCR beta CDR3 regions were amplified from RNA transcripts. First-round RT-PCR targeting the TCR CDR3 was performed with the HTBI primer set. One entry per CDR3 protein results from TCRdb running MiXCR on the multiplex PCR reads. The sample records 750,000 to 950,000 distinct CDR3 sequences, 38% being singletons. CDR3 length: 16 residues. Trimming pared 0 bases from V and 2 bases from J, leaving 14 bases between. Per germline, CDR1 SQVTM and CDR2 ANQGSEA. General study points: Stable hyperthyroidism was told apart from ophthalmopathy by a model built on 13 V-J features.

The genes are TRBV29-1 and TRBJ1-3; D is uncertain. The sample consisted of blood. The sequence was obtained from a young man with Graves' hyperthyroidism. CDR3 amino acids: CSVEDGHKDAGNTIYF. CDR3 DNA sequence: TGCAGCGTTGAAGATGGGCACAAAGATGCTGGAAACACCATATATTTT.